This TCR beta chain was documented in a study of early T cells in non-severe SARS-CoV-2 infection. About the study: Chains were not paired, and sequencing was done on bulk RNA from unsorted whole blood.

The TCR library protocol attached unique molecular identifiers to the individual cDNA molecules. TCRdb independently ran MiXCR on the 5' RACE reads; one entry per CDR3 protein. The data hold 55,000 to 85,000 distinct CDR3 sequences, with less than 12% observed a single time. In this sample, this clonotype turned up many times. The antigen remains undetermined. Study-level points and caveats: Matching results from VDJdb favored anti-spike CD8 responses, leaving private and CD4 specificities undetected.

The TCR sequence derives from an adult who was a healthcare worker with PCR-confirmed SARS-CoV-2 infection or an uninfected control (not recorded which). Sequenced here: whole blood, sampled at baseline.

CDR3 protein: CASSQDPIGAFSSYNEQFF. CDR3 nucleotides: TGCGCCAGCAGCCAAGACCCGATCGGGGCTTTTAGCTCCTACAATGAGCAGTTCTTC. This chain joins TRBV4-3 and TRBJ2-1; the D call may be TRBD1 or TRBD2 (5 bases each). CDR3 size: 19 residues. Trimming removed 0 bases at V and 0 bases at J, with 18 bases between. Germline lookup yields CDR1 LGHNA and CDR2 YSLEER.